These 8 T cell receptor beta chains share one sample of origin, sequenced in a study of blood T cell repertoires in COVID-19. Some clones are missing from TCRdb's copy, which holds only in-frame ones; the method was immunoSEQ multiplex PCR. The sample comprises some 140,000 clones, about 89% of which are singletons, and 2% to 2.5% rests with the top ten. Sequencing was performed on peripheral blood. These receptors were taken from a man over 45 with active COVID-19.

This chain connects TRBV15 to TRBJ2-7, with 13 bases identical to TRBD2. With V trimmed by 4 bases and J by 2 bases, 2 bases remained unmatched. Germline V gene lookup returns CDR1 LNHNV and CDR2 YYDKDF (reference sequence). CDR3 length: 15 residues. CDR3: CATSKGTSGTYEQYF. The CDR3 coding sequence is TGTGCCACCAGCAAAGGGACTAGCGGGACCTACGAGCAGTACTTC.

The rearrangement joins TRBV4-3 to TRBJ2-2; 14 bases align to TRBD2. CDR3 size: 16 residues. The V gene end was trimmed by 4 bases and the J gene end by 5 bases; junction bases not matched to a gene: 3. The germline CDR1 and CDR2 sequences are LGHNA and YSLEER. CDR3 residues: CASSRGTSGGTGELFF. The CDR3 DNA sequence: TGCGCCAGCAGCCGCGGGACTAGCGGGGGTACCGGGGAGCTGTTTTTT.

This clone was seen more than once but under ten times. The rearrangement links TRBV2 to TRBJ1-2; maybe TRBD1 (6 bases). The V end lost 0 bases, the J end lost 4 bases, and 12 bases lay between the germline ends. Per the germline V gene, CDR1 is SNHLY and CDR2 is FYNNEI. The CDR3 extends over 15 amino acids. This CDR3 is CASSEAIQGLYGYTF. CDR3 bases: TGTGCCAGCAGTGAAGCGATACAGGGTCTCTATGGCTACACCTTC.

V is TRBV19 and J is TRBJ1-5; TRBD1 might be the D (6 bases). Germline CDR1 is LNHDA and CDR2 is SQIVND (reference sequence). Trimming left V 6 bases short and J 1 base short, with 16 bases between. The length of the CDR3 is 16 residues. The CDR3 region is CASSLQGTWSNQPQHF. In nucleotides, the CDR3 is TGTGCCAGTAGCCTCCAGGGGACCTGGAGCAATCAGCCCCAGCATTTT.

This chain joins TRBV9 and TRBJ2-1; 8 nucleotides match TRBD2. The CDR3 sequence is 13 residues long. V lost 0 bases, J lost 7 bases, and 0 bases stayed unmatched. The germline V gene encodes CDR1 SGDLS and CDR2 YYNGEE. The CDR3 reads CASSVGGGNEQFF. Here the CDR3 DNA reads TGTGCCAGCAGCGTAGGCGGGGGGAATGAGCAGTTCTTC.

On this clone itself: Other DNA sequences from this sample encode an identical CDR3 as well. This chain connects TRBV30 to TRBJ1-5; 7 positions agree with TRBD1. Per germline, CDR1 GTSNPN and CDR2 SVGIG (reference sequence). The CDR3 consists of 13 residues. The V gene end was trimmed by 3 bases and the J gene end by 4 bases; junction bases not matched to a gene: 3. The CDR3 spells CAWSAQGNQPQHF. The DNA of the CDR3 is TGTGCCTGGAGCGCACAGGGGAATCAGCCCCAGCATTTT. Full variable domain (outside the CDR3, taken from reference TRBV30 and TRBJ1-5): SQTIHQWPATLVQPVGSPLSLECTVEGTSNPNLYWYRQAAGRGLQLLFYSVGIGQISSEVPQNLSASRPQDRQFILSSKKLLLSDSGFYLCAWSAQGNQPQHFGDGTRLSIL.

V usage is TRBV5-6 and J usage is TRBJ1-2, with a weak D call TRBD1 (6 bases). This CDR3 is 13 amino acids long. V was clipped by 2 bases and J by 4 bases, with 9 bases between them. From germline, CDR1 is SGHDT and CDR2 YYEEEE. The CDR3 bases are TGTGCCAGCAGCTTAGGGGGTTCCTATGGCTACACCTTC. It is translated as CASSLGGSYGYTF.

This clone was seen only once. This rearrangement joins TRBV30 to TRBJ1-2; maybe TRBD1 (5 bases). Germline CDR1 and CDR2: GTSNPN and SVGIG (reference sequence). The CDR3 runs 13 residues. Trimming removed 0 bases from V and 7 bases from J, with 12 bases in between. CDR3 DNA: TGTGCCTGGAGTGTACGGGGGGAGGGTGGCTACACCTTC. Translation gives CAWSVRGEGGYTF.